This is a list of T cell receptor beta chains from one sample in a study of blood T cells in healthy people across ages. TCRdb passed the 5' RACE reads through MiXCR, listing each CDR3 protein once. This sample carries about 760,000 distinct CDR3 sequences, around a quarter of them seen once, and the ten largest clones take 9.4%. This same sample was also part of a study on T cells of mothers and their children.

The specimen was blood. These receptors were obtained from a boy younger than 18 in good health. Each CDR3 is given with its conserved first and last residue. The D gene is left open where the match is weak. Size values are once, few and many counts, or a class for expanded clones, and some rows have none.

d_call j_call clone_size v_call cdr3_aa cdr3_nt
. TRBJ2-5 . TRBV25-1 CASSDPARFQETQYF TGTGCCAGCAGTGACCCGGCCAGGTTCCAAGAGACCCAGTACTTC
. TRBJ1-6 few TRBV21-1 CASSRPQPGHF TGTGCCAGCAGCAGACCACAGCCAGGCCACTTT
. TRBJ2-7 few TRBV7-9 CASSSIKITDGLEQYF TGTGCCAGCAGCTCTATAAAGATTACGGACGGACTCGAGCAGTACTTC
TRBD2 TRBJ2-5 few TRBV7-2 CASSLMAGLAGAKGETQYF TGTGCCAGCAGCTTAATGGCGGGACTAGCGGGGGCCAAGGGAGAGACCCAGTACTTC
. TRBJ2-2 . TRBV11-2 CASGSISGTGELFF TGTGCCAGCGGCTCCATTAGCGGCACCGGGGAGCTGTTTTTT
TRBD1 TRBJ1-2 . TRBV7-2 CASSLSGQSNYGYTF TGTGCCAGCAGCTTATCGGGACAGTCTAACTATGGCTACACCTTC
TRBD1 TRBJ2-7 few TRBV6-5 CASSMTGDLRYEQYF TGTGCCAGCAGCATGACAGGGGACCTCCGATACGAGCAGTACTTC
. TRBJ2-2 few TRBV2 CASSKMNTGELFF TGTGCCAGCAGTAAGATGAACACCGGGGAGCTGTTTTTT
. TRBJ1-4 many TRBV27 CASSFRTDEKLFF TGTGCCAGCAGTTTCAGGACAGATGAAAAACTGTTTTTT
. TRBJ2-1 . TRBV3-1 CASSQDLLNSYNEQFF TGTGCCAGCAGCCAAGATCTCCTGAACTCCTACAATGAGCAGTTCTTC
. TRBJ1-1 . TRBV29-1 CSALSGGAAMAEAFF TGCAGCGCCCTTAGCGGGGGCGCGGCGATGGCTGAAGCTTTCTTT
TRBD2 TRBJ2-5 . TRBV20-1 CSAQAGVEETQYF TGCAGTGCCCAAGCGGGAGTTGAAGAGACCCAGTACTTC
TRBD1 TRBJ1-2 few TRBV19 CASLETGGRGYTF TGTGCCAGCCTTGAAACAGGGGGTCGTGGCTACACCTTC
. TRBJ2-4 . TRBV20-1 CSAKNNEIAKNIQYF TGCAGTGCTAAAAACAATGAGATAGCCAAAAACATTCAGTACTTC
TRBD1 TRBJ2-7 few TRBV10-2 CASSEWGQGTYEQYF TGCGCCAGCAGTGAGTGGGGACAGGGGACGTACGAGCAGTACTTC
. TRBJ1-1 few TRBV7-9 CASSLERLMNTEAFF TGTGCCAGCAGCTTAGAACGGCTCATGAACACTGAAGCTTTCTTT
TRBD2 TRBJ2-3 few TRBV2 CASRMTSGGASDTQYF TGTGCCAGCAGGATGACTAGCGGGGGGGCCTCAGATACGCAGTATTTT
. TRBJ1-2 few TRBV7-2 CASSLGDDFRYGYTF TGTGCCAGCAGCTTAGGGGACGATTTTCGCTATGGCTACACCTTC
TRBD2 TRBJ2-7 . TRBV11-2 CASSPSPRASGSSYEQYF TGTGCCAGCAGCCCCAGTCCCAGGGCTAGCGGGAGTTCCTACGAGCAGTACTTC
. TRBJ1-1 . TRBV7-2 CASSLRGGENMAFF TGTGCCAGCAGCTTACGGGGAGGCGAGAATATGGCTTTCTTT
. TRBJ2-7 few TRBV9 CASSPRAGPSYEQYF TGTGCCAGCAGCCCCCGGGCAGGGCCATCCTACGAGCAGTACTTC
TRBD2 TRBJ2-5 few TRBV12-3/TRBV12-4 CASSPRTSLETQYF TGTGCCAGCAGCCCCCGGACTAGCCTAGAGACCCAGTACTTC